These 8 T cell receptor beta chains originate from one sample sequenced in a study of T-cell reconstitution after alpha-beta-depleted transplantation in children. Preparation of the TCRbeta library used unique molecular identifiers. Via MiXCR, TCRdb re-called the PCR reads, giving one row per CDR3 protein. The sample lists some 590,000 distinct CDR3 sequences, 10% to 13% seen once, with about 4% in the top ten. This specimen was PBMCs from the stem cell graft donor, taken from the stem cell graft. The receptors here all came from a human donor who donated a stem cell graft to a child with acute myeloid leukemia.

The genes are TRBV6-5 and TRBJ2-7; the match to TRBD2 covers 10 bases. CDR1 and CDR2 from the germline V gene are MNHEY and SVGAGI. The CDR3 has 16 residues. After removal of 0 bases from V and 6 bases from J, the junction contained 8 bases not matched to a gene. The CDR3, as DNA: TGTGCCAGCAGTTACTCGACGGGAGCGGGAGGGGGCGAGCAGTACTTC. It encodes CASSYSTGAGGGEQYF.

The count of this clonotype is one. The rearrangement joins TRBV2 to TRBJ2-2, with 10 nucleotides matching TRBD2. The CDR3 contains 16 residues. J lost 7 bases, V lost 1 base, and 6 bases had no gene match. CDR1 and CDR2 from the germline V gene are SNHLY and FYNNEI. CDR3 DNA: TGTGCCAGCAGTGAAGGCCTAGCGGGAGTTGGCGGGGAGCTGTTTTTT. Translation gives CASSEGLAGVGGELFF.

CDR3 DNA: TGTGCCAGCAGGCGGACAGGGGACGTGAACACCATATATTTT. Amino acid sequence: CASRRTGDVNTIYF. The chain employs TRBV12-3 or TRBV12-4 and TRBJ1-3; 9 positions match TRBD1. The CDR3 runs 14 residues. V was pared by 6 bases and J by 7 bases, with 7 bases of the junction left unmatched.

This clonotype was seen ten or more times. V gene TRBV3-1 combines with J gene TRBJ1-6, with TRBD1 identical over 7 bases. Germline V gene data show CDR1 as LGHDT and CDR2 as YNNKEL (reference sequence). The CDR3 spans 16 residues. J gave up 6 bases and V 3 bases, and 8 bases lay outside the gene matches. CDR3 nucleotides: TGTGCCAGCAGCCAGACGACAGGGAGAGGTAATTCACCCCTCCACTTT. It codes for CASSQTTGRGNSPLHF.

This clonotype was recorded at least ten times. CDR3 sequence (DNA): TGCAGTGCTACCCGGGACAGGGGTGGTACTGAAGCTTTCTTT. Translated, it gives CSATRDRGGTEAFF. The chain links TRBV20-1 to TRBJ1-1; 10 bases are shared with TRBD1. In germline, CDR1 is DFQATT, CDR2 SNEGSKA (reference sequence). V shed 4 bases, J shed 5 bases, and the junction held 7 bases outside the gene matches. This CDR3 has 14 amino acids.

This clonotype was seen only a few times. This chain connects TRBV5-1 to TRBJ2-2; TRBD2 aligns across 13 bases. J gave up 6 bases and V 3 bases, and 2 bases lay outside the gene matches. In germline, CDR1 is SGHRS, CDR2 YFSETQ. CDR3 length: 15 amino acids. The CDR3 bases are TGCGCCAGCAGCTGGACTAGCGGGAGCCCCGGGGAGCTGTTTTTT. This translates into CASSWTSGSPGELFF.

This clonotype was recorded at least ten times. This rearrangement joins TRBV27 to TRBJ2-3; D uncertain. The CDR3 is 13 amino acids. The germline V gene has CDR1 MNHEY and CDR2 SMNVEV (reference sequence). V lost 0 bases and J 3 bases, leaving 4 bases between the germline ends. CDR3 loop: CASSLSTTDTQYF. Here the CDR3 DNA reads TGTGCCAGCAGTTTATCAACAACAGATACGCAGTATTTT.

The V call is TRBV5-6, the J call TRBJ2-4; D may match TRBD1 or TRBD2 (5 bases each). Between the trimmed V and J ends, which lost 4 bases and 1 base, there was a span of 9 bases. CDR3 size: 14 residues. Looked up from germline, CDR1 is SGHDT and CDR2 is YYEEEE. CDR3 in DNA: TGTGCCAGCAGCCGAAGGGACGCCAAAAACATTCAGTACTTC. It yields the protein CASSRRDAKNIQYF.